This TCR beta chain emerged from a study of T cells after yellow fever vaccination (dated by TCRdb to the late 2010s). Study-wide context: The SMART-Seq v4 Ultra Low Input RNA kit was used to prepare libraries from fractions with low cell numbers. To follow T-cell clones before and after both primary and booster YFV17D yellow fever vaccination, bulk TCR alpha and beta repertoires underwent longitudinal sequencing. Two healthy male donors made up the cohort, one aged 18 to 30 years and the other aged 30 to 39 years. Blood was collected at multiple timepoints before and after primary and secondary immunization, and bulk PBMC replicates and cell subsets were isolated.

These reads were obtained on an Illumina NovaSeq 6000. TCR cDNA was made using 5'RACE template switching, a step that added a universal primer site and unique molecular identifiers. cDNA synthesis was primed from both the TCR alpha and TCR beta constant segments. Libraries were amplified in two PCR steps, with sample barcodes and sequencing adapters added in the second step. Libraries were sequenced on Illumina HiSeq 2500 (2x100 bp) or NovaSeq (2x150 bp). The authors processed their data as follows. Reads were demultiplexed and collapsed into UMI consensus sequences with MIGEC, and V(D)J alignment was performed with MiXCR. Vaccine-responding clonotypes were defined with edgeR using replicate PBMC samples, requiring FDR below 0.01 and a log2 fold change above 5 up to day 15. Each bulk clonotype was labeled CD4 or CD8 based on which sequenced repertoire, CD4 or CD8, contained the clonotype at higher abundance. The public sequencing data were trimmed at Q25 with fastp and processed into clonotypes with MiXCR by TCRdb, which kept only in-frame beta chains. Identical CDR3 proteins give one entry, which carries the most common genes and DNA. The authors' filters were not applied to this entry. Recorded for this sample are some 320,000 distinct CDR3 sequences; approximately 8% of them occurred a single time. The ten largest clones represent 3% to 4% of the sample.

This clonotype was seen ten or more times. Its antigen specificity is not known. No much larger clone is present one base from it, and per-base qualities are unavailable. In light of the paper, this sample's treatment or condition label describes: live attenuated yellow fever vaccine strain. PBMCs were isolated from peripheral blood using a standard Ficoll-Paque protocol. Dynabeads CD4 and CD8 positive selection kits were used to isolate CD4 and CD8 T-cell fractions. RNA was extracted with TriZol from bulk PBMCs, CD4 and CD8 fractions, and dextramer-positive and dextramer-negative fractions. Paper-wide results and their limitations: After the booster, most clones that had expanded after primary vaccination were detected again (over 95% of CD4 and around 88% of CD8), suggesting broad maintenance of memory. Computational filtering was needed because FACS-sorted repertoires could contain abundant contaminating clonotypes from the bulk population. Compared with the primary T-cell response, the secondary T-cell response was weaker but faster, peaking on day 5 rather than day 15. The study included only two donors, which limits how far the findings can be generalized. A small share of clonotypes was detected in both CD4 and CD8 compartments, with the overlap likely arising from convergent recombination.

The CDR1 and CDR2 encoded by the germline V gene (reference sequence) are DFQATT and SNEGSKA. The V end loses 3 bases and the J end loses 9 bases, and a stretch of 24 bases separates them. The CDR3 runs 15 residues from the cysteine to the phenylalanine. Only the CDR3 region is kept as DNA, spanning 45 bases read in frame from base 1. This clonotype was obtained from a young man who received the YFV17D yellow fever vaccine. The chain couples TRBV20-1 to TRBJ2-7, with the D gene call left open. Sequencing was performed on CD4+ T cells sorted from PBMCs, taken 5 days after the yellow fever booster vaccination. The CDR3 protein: CSARIEGAWATGQYF. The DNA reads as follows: TGCAGTGCTAGGATTGAAGGTGCGTGGGCTACTGGGCAGTACTTC.